This entry lists 7 T cell receptor beta chains sequenced from one sample in a study of shared clonotypes between healthy human individuals (dated by TCRdb to about 2020). For the CD8 naive samples, CD45RO-negative cells were positively selected for CCR7, yielding a CD45RA+CCR7+ population from which TemRA cells were excluded. Library method: the immunoSEQ multiplex PCR assay. TCRdb holds this immuneACCESS table with in-frame rearrangements only. Some clones are missing; in checked studies, unresolved V genes explain under half, and the rest has no known cause. Within this sample are hundreds of thousands of clones, with roughly 95% of them counted one time only. The top ten hold about 0.11% of the sample. Material: naive CD8+ T cells sorted from blood. Taken with the paper, the label for cell subset or site translates to: CD45RA+CCR7+. All receptors come from a woman aged 25 to 39 in good health.

The genes are TRBV5-1 and TRBJ1-2; 7 bases align to TRBD1. The germline V gene has CDR1 SGHRS and CDR2 YFSETQ. This CDR3 has 19 residues. After removal of 3 bases from V and 4 bases from J, the junction contained 21 bases not matched to a gene. In DNA form, the CDR3 reads TGCGCCAGCAGCTCCCTACCCACGCGACAGGGTATGGGACTCTATGGCTACACCTTC. This gives the protein CASSSLPTRQGMGLYGYTF. Looking up the rest from reference TRBV5-1 and TRBJ1-2 gives the full variable domain: KAGVTQTPRYLIKTRGQQVTLSCSPISGHRSVSWYQQTPGQGLQFLFEYFSETQRNKGNFPGRFSGRQFSNSRSEMNVSTLELGDSALYLCASSSLPTRQGMGLYGYTFGSGTRLTVV.

This clone was seen just once. The V and J genes are TRBV7-9 and TRBJ2-7; weak D call: TRBD1 (6 bases). V was clipped by 0 bases and J by 6 bases, with 15 bases between them. The CDR3 sequence is 15 residues long. Germline V CDR1 and CDR2: SEHNR, FQNEAQ (reference sequence). CDR3 sequence reads: CASSLAEQGSTEQYF. CDR3 in DNA: TGTGCCAGCAGCTTAGCAGAACAGGGCTCGACCGAGCAGTACTTC.

This clone was found once. The rearrangement joins TRBV4-1 to TRBJ2-7; D possibly corresponds to TRBD1 (6 bases). In germline, CDR1 is MGHRA, CDR2 YSYEKL. This CDR3 has 13 residues. V gave up 4 bases and J gave up 5 bases, with 12 bases separating them. In nucleotides, the CDR3 is TGCGCCAGCAGCCTACAGGGTCAGGACGAGCAGTACTTC. Amino acids: CASSLQGQDEQYF.

In nucleotides, the CDR3 is TGTGCCAGCAGCCAAGACCCAGGGATGTCTCAGCCCCAGCATTTT. It translates to CASSQDPGMSQPQHF. This chain uses TRBV4-2 with TRBJ1-5; TRBD1 might be the D (5 bases). Trimming removed 0 bases from V and 6 bases from J, with 12 bases in between. The CDR3 consists of 15 residues. Looked up from germline, CDR1 is LGHNA and CDR2 is YNFKEQ.

The V gene is TRBV7-9, the J gene TRBJ1-6; 7 nucleotides align to TRBD1. The CDR3 consists of 14 residues. Germline V gene data show CDR1 as SEHNR and CDR2 as FQNEAQ (reference sequence). Trimming cost V 4 bases and J 4 bases; bases outside gene matches: 1. CDR3 DNA: TGTGCCAGCAGCTCGGGACAGTATAATTCACCCCTCCACTTT. Protein product: CASSSGQYNSPLHF.

V usage is TRBV28 and J usage is TRBJ2-5; TRBD1 might be the D (5 bases). CDR3 length: 16 residues. Germline assignment: CDR1 MDHEN and CDR2 SYDVKM. Between the trimmed V and J ends, which lost 4 bases and 1 base, there was a span of 16 bases. CDR3 residues: CASSSAELTVQETQYF. The CDR3 DNA sequence: TGTGCCAGCAGTTCGGCCGAGTTGACAGTCCAAGAGACCCAGTACTTC.

The chain employs TRBV28 and TRBJ2-7; D not certain. The CDR3 has 13 amino acids. Germline assignment: CDR1 MDHEN and CDR2 SYDVKM. Trimming removed 1 base at V and 2 bases at J, with 6 bases between. The CDR3 DNA is TGTGCCAGCAGTTTATCCTCACCCTACGAGCAGTACTTC. It codes for CASSLSSPYEQYF.